Below are 32 T cell receptor beta chains sequenced from a single sample in a study of blood T cells in healthy people across ages. Together with a sample-barcoded 5' primer, a J-beta primer mix was included in a second PCR lasting about 7 to 11 cycles. One entry per CDR3 protein results from TCRdb running MiXCR on the 5' RACE reads. Of around 780,000 distinct CDR3 sequences in the sample, roughly 25% are singletons; the top ten hold over 2.5%. This same sample was also taken into another study, of T cells of mothers and their children.

Sequencing was performed on blood. These receptors all come from a boy younger than 18 in good health.

J is TRBJ2-5 and V is TRBV9, with D possibly matching TRBD1 (6 bases). With 0 bases removed from V and 5 bases from J, the gap between germline ends came to 14 bases. The germline CDR1 and CDR2 sequences are SGDLS and YYNGEE. This CDR3 is 15 amino acids long. This CDR3 reads CASSVEGGDGETQYF. The CDR3 DNA follows: TGTGCCAGCAGCGTAGAAGGGGGTGATGGGGAGACCCAGTACTTC.

This chain connects TRBV2 to TRBJ2-5, with 8 bases that match TRBD1. The CDR3 runs to 15 residues. Germline CDR1 reads SNHLY; CDR2 reads FYNNEI. V lost 7 bases and J lost 5; bases outside the gene matches: 12. The CDR3 here is CASNQGQGTGETQYF. CDR3 sequence (DNA): TGTGCCAGCAATCAAGGACAGGGAACAGGGGAGACCCAGTACTTC.

The chain combines TRBV3-1 with TRBJ2-2; the D is unclear. The CDR3 has 13 amino acids. Germline V lookup: CDR1 LGHDT, CDR2 YNNKEL (reference sequence). Trimming shortened V by 2 bases and J by 5 bases, and 6 bases separated the two germline ends. CDR3 in amino acids: CASSQRPTGELFF. The DNA of the CDR3 is TGTGCCAGCAGCCAACGCCCGACCGGGGAGCTGTTTTTT.

V usage is TRBV20-1 and J usage is TRBJ2-4; perhaps D is TRBD1 or TRBD2 (5 bases each). The germline V gene has CDR1 DFQATT and CDR2 SNEGSKA (reference sequence). The CDR3 is 16 residues long. Trimming cost V 3 bases and J 6 bases, with 21 bases left between them. This CDR3 reads CSARIPGTILTNIQYF. The CDR3 coding sequence is TGCAGTGCTAGGATCCCGGGGACCATACTCACAAACATTCAGTACTTC.

V is TRBV29-1 and J is TRBJ1-4; 7 nucleotides match TRBD1. J gave up 10 bases and V 6 bases, and 11 bases lay outside the gene matches. CDR3 length: 13 amino acids. Germline CDR1 SQVTM, CDR2 ANQGSEA. The CDR3 here is CSVNIRQGGKLFF. The CDR3 DNA follows: TGCAGCGTGAATATTCGACAGGGTGGAAAACTGTTTTTT.

The chain has TRBV6-1 and TRBJ2-7, with 7 bases identical to TRBD2. The CDR3 is 14 amino acids. V was pared by 2 bases and J by 4 bases, with 5 bases of the junction left unmatched. Germline CDR1 and CDR2: MNHNS and SASEGT. The CDR3 here is CASSEQGGRYEQYF. The CDR3 bases are TGTGCCAGCAGTGAACAGGGAGGGAGATACGAGCAGTACTTC.

This clonotype has only a few counts. The chain is built from TRBV29-1 and TRBJ2-5; 12 bases map to TRBD2. Unmatched junction bases numbered 5, after V lost 2 bases and J lost 4 bases. The length of the CDR3 is 15 residues. The germline CDR1 and CDR2 sequences are SQVTM and ANQGSEA. CDR3 coding DNA: TGCAGCGTTGAACTAGCGGGGGGGCTCGGAGAGACCCAGTACTTC. This codes for CSVELAGGLGETQYF.

DNA of the CDR3: TGCGCCAGCAGGCAACCGGGATGGAATGAGCAGTTCTTC. Its protein product is CASRQPGWNEQFF. The chain combines TRBV5-1 with TRBJ2-1; D possibly corresponds to TRBD2 (5 bases). This CDR3 comprises 13 residues. The V end lost 5 bases, the J end lost 7 bases, and 13 bases lay between the germline ends. Looked up from germline, CDR1 is SGHRS and CDR2 is YFSETQ.

V and J are TRBV20-1 and TRBJ1-2; TRBD1 is a possible D gene (6 bases). The CDR3 runs 14 residues. Germline assignment: CDR1 DFQATT and CDR2 SNEGSKA (reference sequence). The ends were cut back, 0 bases at V and 2 bases at J, with 10 bases in the middle. The CDR3 sequence is CSARDRTVNYGYTF. In DNA form, the CDR3 reads TGCAGTGCTAGAGATAGGACAGTCAACTATGGCTACACCTTC.

This clonotype was seen a few times. The CDR3 sequence is CASSVDTSYGYTF. For the CDR3, the DNA is TGTGCCAGCAGCGTAGACACTAGCTATGGCTACACCTTC. The chain carries TRBV9 and TRBJ1-2; D is ambiguous. Germline V gives CDR1 SGDLS, CDR2 YYNGEE. The CDR3 loop spans 13 amino acids. Trimming removed 0 bases from V and 4 bases from J, with 7 bases in between.

The genes are TRBV13 and TRBJ1-1; D is uncertain. The length of the CDR3 is 12 residues. CDR1 is PRHDT, CDR2 FYEKMQ, per germline (reference sequence). The germline V and J ends were trimmed by 1 base and 3 bases, with 3 bases remaining between them. The CDR3 region is CASSLVYTEAFF. The CDR3, as DNA: TGTGCCAGCAGCTTAGTCTACACTGAAGCTTTCTTT.

This chain links TRBV7-2 with TRBJ2-7; 10 nucleotides line up with TRBD2. The CDR3 has 16 residues. Germline trimming cut 5 bases from V and 4 bases from J; bases unmatched to any gene: 11. The germline V gene encodes CDR1 SGHTA and CDR2 FQGNSA. The CDR3 DNA is TGTGCCAGCAGCGACCCCGGACTAGCGGTTAAGTACGAGCAGTACTTC. This codes for CASSDPGLAVKYEQYF.

This clonotype was seen only a few times. V is TRBV7-2 and J is TRBJ2-7, with 7 bases aligning to TRBD1. V lost 3 bases and J lost 0; bases outside the gene matches: 8. The CDR3 has 16 amino acids. CDR1 is SGHTA, CDR2 FQGNSA, per germline. CDR3 protein: CASSLPGTAISYEQYF. The CDR3 nucleotides are TGTGCCAGCAGCTTGCCCGGGACAGCGATCTCCTACGAGCAGTACTTC.

The chain has TRBV20-1 and TRBJ1-2; D is perhaps TRBD1 (6 bases). This CDR3 spans 15 amino acids. Germline V gene sequence: CDR1 DFQATT, CDR2 SNEGSKA (reference sequence). Trimming left V 6 bases short and J 3 bases short, with 20 bases between. CDR3 sequence (DNA): TGCAGTGCGGCTGTCGGGGGGCAGAAGGACTATGGCTACACCTTC. Encoded protein: CSAAVGGQKDYGYTF.

This clonotype was seen a few times. This rearrangement joins TRBV6-6 to TRBJ2-1; tentatively, D is TRBD1 or TRBD2 (6 bases each). Trimming stripped 2 bases from V and 7 bases from J, with 18 bases between. Germline-derived CDR1 and CDR2 are MNHNY and SVGAGI (reference sequence). This CDR3 is built from 16 residues. For the CDR3, the DNA is TGTGCCAGCAGTTACGTGAGAGGGGGGCTAAGTAATGAGCAGTTCTTC. It is translated as CASSYVRGGLSNEQFF.

Turning to this clonotype: One junction end disagrees with the germline gene, perhaps due to a read error. This chain joins TRBV6-1 and TRBJ2-1; possible D gene TRBD1, 5 bases. From germline, CDR1 is MNHNS and CDR2 SASEGT. CDR3 length: 15 residues. The CDR3 DNA follows: TGTGCCAGCAGTGAGACAGCCCGCTCCTGCAATGAGCAGTTCTTC. It codes for CASSETARSCNEQFF.

The chain combines TRBV2 with TRBJ2-5; D possibly corresponds to TRBD1 (6 bases). Deletions cut 8 bases from V and 5 bases from J, with 15 bases between. The CDR3 has 13 residues. Germline V gene lookup returns CDR1 SNHLY and CDR2 FYNNEI. The CDR3 DNA sequence: TGTGCCAGCTCACAGGGTGCGTTGGAGACCCAGTACTTC. Encoded protein: CASSQGALETQYF.

The chain is built from TRBV7-2 and TRBJ2-7, with D perhaps TRBD1 (6 bases). This CDR3 spans 16 amino acids. Between the trimmed V and J ends, which lost 1 base and 5 bases, there was a span of 18 bases. Germline CDR1 and CDR2: SGHTA and FQGNSA. The CDR3 DNA reads as TGTGCCAGCAGCTTAGGCCATGGGCAGGGGCTCAACGAGCAGTACTTC. This sequence encodes CASSLGHGQGLNEQYF.

This clonotype was observed a few times. The chain couples TRBV20-1 to TRBJ1-5; tentative D call: TRBD1 (6 bases). CDR1 and CDR2 (germline): DFQATT, SNEGSKA (reference sequence). The CDR3 runs 16 residues. The ends were cut back, 5 bases at V and 3 bases at J, with 20 bases in the middle. This chain's CDR3 is CSAGGGTIITNQPQHF. The DNA for the CDR3 is TGCAGTGCTGGCGGGGGGACAATCATCACCAATCAGCCCCAGCATTTT.

A single count supports this clonotype. The chain couples TRBV6-1 to TRBJ1-1; D might be TRBD1 (5 bases). CDR1 MNHNS and CDR2 SASEGT come from the germline V gene. V was clipped by 5 bases and J by 1 base, with 17 bases between them. This CDR3 has 16 residues. CDR3 coding DNA: TGTGCCAGCAGTCCGGGGGGGGGACCAACGAACACTGAAGCTTTCTTT. Protein: CASSPGGGPTNTEAFF.

CDR3 nucleotides: TGTGCCAGCAGCCCGAACGGGGGCTATGGCTACACCTTC. Its protein product is CASSPNGGYGYTF. The chain is built from TRBV7-9 and TRBJ1-2; possibly TRBD1 for D (5 bases). Germline V gives CDR1 SEHNR, CDR2 FQNEAQ (reference sequence). The CDR3 is 13 residues long. V lost 5 bases and J lost 4, with 11 bases in between.

The V and J genes are TRBV5-1 and TRBJ1-2; tentative D call: TRBD1 (6 bases). This CDR3 region has 13 residues. The V and J ends lost 4 bases and 4 bases respectively, with 11 bases between them. Per the germline V gene, CDR1 is SGHRS and CDR2 is YFSETQ. The CDR3 sequence is CASSEGHSYGYTF. In nucleotides, the CDR3 is TGCGCCAGCAGCGAGGGACACTCCTATGGCTACACCTTC.

This clonotype has more than one count but fewer than ten. V usage is TRBV6-6 and J usage is TRBJ2-4; D might be TRBD2 (6 bases). The CDR3 runs 15 residues. Looked up from germline, CDR1 is MNHNY and CDR2 is SVGAGI (reference sequence). Trimming cost V 6 bases and J 3 bases, with 15 bases left between them. The CDR3: CASSPWREDKNIQYF. DNA for the CDR3: TGTGCCAGCAGCCCTTGGAGGGAGGACAAAAACATTCAGTACTTC.

The rearrangement joins TRBV7-9 to TRBJ2-5, with TRBD2 as a possible D gene (5 bases). The germline CDR1 and CDR2 sequences are SEHNR and FQNEAQ (reference sequence). The CDR3 has 15 residues. Between the trimmed V and J ends, which lost 2 bases and 5 bases, there was a span of 15 bases. The CDR3 bases are TGTGCCAGCAGCTTAAACGGGGTGATCCGGGAGACCCAGTACTTC. This translates into CASSLNGVIRETQYF.

The chain carries TRBV5-1 and TRBJ2-1; tentative D call: TRBD2 (6 bases). The CDR3 has 15 amino acids. Trimming took 4 bases from V and 3 from J, leaving 14 bases between them. Germline V CDR1 and CDR2: SGHRS, YFSETQ. DNA of the CDR3: TGCGCCAGCAGCCAGACTAGTCCTGGCTACAATGAGCAGTTCTTC. Its protein product is CASSQTSPGYNEQFF.

As DNA, the CDR3 is TGCGCCAGCAGCCAGACTAGCGGGGGGACCTCCTACGAGCAGTACTTC. Its protein product is CASSQTSGGTSYEQYF. The chain carries TRBV5-1 and TRBJ2-7; 13 nucleotides agree with TRBD2. The CDR3 length is 16 residues. Germline CDR1 is SGHRS and CDR2 is YFSETQ. V gave up 4 bases and J gave up 0 bases; unmatched junction bases: 4.

This chain connects TRBV20-1 to TRBJ2-1; 7 positions agree with TRBD1. CDR1 is DFQATT and CDR2 is SNEGSKA in the germline V gene (reference sequence). V shed 1 base and J 10 bases; nucleotides not matched to a gene: 7. The length of the CDR3 is 13 residues. The CDR3 is CSARADRAEEQFF. The CDR3 nucleotides read TGCAGTGCTAGAGCCGACAGGGCGGAGGAGCAGTTCTTC.

For this clonotype: In this CDR3 the conserved last residue, phenylalanine or tryptophan, is missing, so a read error is likely. The chain couples TRBV14 to TRBJ1-1; D might be TRBD1 (5 bases). Germline lookup yields CDR1 SGHDN and CDR2 FVKESK. V lost 4 bases and J 5 bases, leaving 14 bases between the germline ends. The CDR3 has 14 residues. The CDR3 loop reads CASSPYGRETEAFL. The CDR3 nucleotides read TGTGCCAGCAGCCCGTATGGCAGGGAGACTGAAGCTTTCCTT.

This clonotype has a handful of counts. J is TRBJ2-3 and V is TRBV29-1; perhaps TRBD1 as D (5 bases). CDR3 length equals 13 residues. V lost 7 bases, J lost 2 bases, and 13 bases lay in between. Germline values: CDR1 SQVTM, CDR2 ANQGSEA. The CDR3 region has the DNA TGCAGCGCACCAGAACAGGCCACAGATACGCAGTATTTT. It translates to CSAPEQATDTQYF.

This clonotype was found a few times. The chain has TRBV6-1 and TRBJ2-4; the D is unclear. The CDR3 is 16 amino acids. V shed 6 bases and J shed 0 bases, with 15 bases lying between them. CDR1 MNHNS and CDR2 SASEGT come from the germline V gene. CDR3 residues: CASSLTYIAAKNIQYF. Here the CDR3 DNA reads TGTGCCAGCAGCCTCACATATATAGCAGCCAAAAACATTCAGTACTTC.

This rearrangement joins TRBV28 to TRBJ1-3; no reliable D call. CDR3 length equals 13 residues. CDR1 and CDR2 (germline): MDHEN, SYDVKM. V was trimmed by 3 bases and J by 3 bases, leaving 6 bases between them. CDR3 residues: CASSLNLGNTIYF. DNA of the CDR3: TGTGCCAGCAGTTTGAACCTTGGAAACACCATATATTTT.

In its sample, this clonotype was seen a few times. The chain joins TRBV3-1 to TRBJ1-4; maybe TRBD1 (5 bases). CDR1 is LGHDT, CDR2 YNNKEL, per germline (reference sequence). This CDR3 has 14 amino acids. V lost 2 bases and J 8 bases, leaving 12 bases between the germline ends. The CDR3 coding sequence is TGTGCCAGCAGCCAATTTCAGGGTGGCGAAAAACTGTTTTTT. The encoded protein is CASSQFQGGEKLFF.